This T cell receptor (beta chain) was recovered during a study of Ad26.COV2.S vaccination and SARS-CoV-2 variants. Overall study findings and caveats: Total T cell responses may have been underestimated by the TCR breadth and depth analyses.

The repertoire was sequenced with immunoSEQ multiplex PCR; TCRdb's copy has only in-frame clones and lacks some. Of over 130,000 clones in the sample, roughly 85% were seen once. Trimming cost V 1 base and J 11 bases, with 11 bases left between them. Germline V CDR1 and CDR2: SGHVS, FQNEAQ. The CDR3 sequence is 12 residues long. Of note for this clone: What it binds is unknown.

The receptor was isolated from a human donor who had recovered from COVID-19. Sequences were derived from peripheral blood, sampled after recovery from COVID-19. V and J are TRBV7-8 and TRBJ1-1, with a weak D call TRBD1 (5 bases). As DNA, the CDR3 is TGTGCCAGCAGCTTAGATGGCAGGGTGGCTTTCTTT. Its translation: CASSLDGRVAFF.